This TCR beta chain was found in a study of early T cells in non-severe SARS-CoV-2 infection. A single record per CDR3 protein comes from TCRdb applying MiXCR to the 5' RACE reads. The sample has approximately 68,000 distinct CDR3 sequences, 10% seen once; the top ten hold more than 7.5%. The receptor was isolated from an adult who was a healthcare worker with PCR-confirmed SARS-CoV-2 infection or an uninfected control (not recorded which). The source material was whole blood, sampled at baseline.

CDR3 amino acids: CAISPSSSSYEQYF. The CDR3 DNA is TGTGCCATCAGTCCTAGCTCAAGCTCCTACGAGCAGTACTTC. V and J are TRBV10-3 and TRBJ2-7; perhaps TRBD2 as D (5 bases). The ends were cut back, 5 bases at V and 0 bases at J, with 11 bases in the middle. CDR1 and CDR2 (germline): ENHRY, SYGVKD. The CDR3 contains 14 residues.